The rows below give T cell receptor beta chains drawn from one sample of a study of blood T cell repertoires in COVID-19. Clones were sequenced by immunoSEQ multiplex PCR, and TCRdb holds only the in-frame ones, with some missing. The sample lists 150,000 to 200,000 clones, around 83% occurring once. Sequenced input: peripheral blood. The source is a woman in her seventies with COVID-19, enrolled during active disease. Both conserved end residues are part of each CDR3. Each record gives: clone size, CDR3 length, V gene, CDR3 protein. Expanded clones are given a class, and other clones once, few, many or no size at all.

clone size: few; CDR3 length: 15; V gene: TRBV4-1; CDR3 protein: CASSQAPSRDYGYTF
clone size: .; CDR3 length: 15; V gene: TRBV28; CDR3 protein: CASSFRNRPSYEQYF
clone size: .; CDR3 length: 16; V gene: TRBV3-1/TRBV3-2; CDR3 protein: CASSQVVGTGTYGYTF
clone size: .; CDR3 length: 15; V gene: TRBV30; CDR3 protein: CASSRREGGTDTQYF
clone size: few; CDR3 length: 14; V gene: TRBV19; CDR3 protein: CASSMSGGDYGYTF
clone size: .; CDR3 length: 17; V gene: TRBV5-8; CDR3 protein: CASSRIGRESSGNTIYF
clone size: .; CDR3 length: 14; V gene: TRBV19; CDR3 protein: CASSPGTSSYEQYF
clone size: .; CDR3 length: 14; V gene: TRBV9; CDR3 protein: CASSVVGGAETQYF
clone size: many; CDR3 length: 16; V gene: TRBV18; CDR3 protein: CASSRTQGSSNQPQHF
clone size: many; CDR3 length: 13; V gene: TRBV11-2; CDR3 protein: CASSSDRVGEQFF
clone size: .; CDR3 length: 15; V gene: TRBV28; CDR3 protein: CASSRRDRGLYGYTF
clone size: few; CDR3 length: 17; V gene: TRBV4-2; CDR3 protein: CASSQDHNSIAKNIQYF
clone size: .; CDR3 length: 13; V gene: TRBV5-1; CDR3 protein: CASSSEVNTEAFF
clone size: .; CDR3 length: 18; V gene: TRBV10-3; CDR3 protein: CAISESPLASGRIYEQYF
clone size: .; CDR3 length: 16; V gene: TRBV11-2; CDR3 protein: CASSLLYRAPGGEQYF
clone size: .; CDR3 length: 12; V gene: TRBV15; CDR3 protein: CAASRGLSEQFF
clone size: .; CDR3 length: 16; V gene: TRBV18; CDR3 protein: CASSPRGEGGNSPLHF
clone size: .; CDR3 length: 15; V gene: TRBV5-4; CDR3 protein: CASSPGTGNKETQYF
clone size: .; CDR3 length: 17; V gene: TRBV6-2/TRBV6-3; CDR3 protein: CASSYSQGARMNTEAFF
clone size: .; CDR3 length: 12; V gene: TRBV28; CDR3 protein: CASSPPKYTQYF
clone size: .; CDR3 length: 19; V gene: TRBV21-1; CDR3 protein: CASSKDGTSGGNCTDTQYF
clone size: once; CDR3 length: 14; V gene: TRBV19; CDR3 protein: CASSMWGESYEQYF
clone size: few; CDR3 length: 15; V gene: TRBV4-1; CDR3 protein: CASSQQGQGSRPQHF
clone size: .; CDR3 length: 12; V gene: TRBV6-5; CDR3 protein: CASSSTTGEAFF
clone size: once; CDR3 length: 16; V gene: TRBV28; CDR3 protein: CASSLSTIGSIYGYTF
clone size: .; CDR3 length: 14; V gene: TRBV5-1; CDR3 protein: CASRGGQGRETQYF
clone size: .; CDR3 length: 14; V gene: TRBV2; CDR3 protein: CASMTEYSGNTIYF
clone size: .; CDR3 length: 15; V gene: TRBV3-1/TRBV3-2; CDR3 protein: CASTQPVRAGDEQYF
clone size: .; CDR3 length: 16; V gene: TRBV24-1; CDR3 protein: CATSDPISANYNEQFF
clone size: .; CDR3 length: 16; V gene: TRBV5-5; CDR3 protein: CASSWVMTSGQETQYF